The entry that follows covers one T cell receptor (beta chain) sequence. The antigen is not known. This record belongs to a study of T cell repertoires and HLA-DP antigens. For the study at large: Average DNA input: approximately 230 ng for CD137+CD4+ sorts, approximately 1,300 ng pre-culture.

Some clones are missing from TCRdb's copy, which holds only in-frame ones; the method was immunoSEQ multiplex PCR. The table records roughly 120,000 clones, 92% of them present only once. Deletions cut 6 bases from V and 3 bases from J, with 8 bases between. The CDR3 loop spans 12 amino acids. Germline CDR1 and CDR2: MGHDK and SYGVNS. The rearrangement uses TRBV25-1 and TRBJ1-2, with D maybe TRBD1 (5 bases). The material sequenced was CD4+ T cells from PBMCs. The receptor comes from a woman younger than 30 in good health and CMV-seronegative. The DNA for the CDR3 is TGTGCCAGCAGCCCGGGGGACTATGGCTACACCTTC. This translates into CASSPGDYGYTF.